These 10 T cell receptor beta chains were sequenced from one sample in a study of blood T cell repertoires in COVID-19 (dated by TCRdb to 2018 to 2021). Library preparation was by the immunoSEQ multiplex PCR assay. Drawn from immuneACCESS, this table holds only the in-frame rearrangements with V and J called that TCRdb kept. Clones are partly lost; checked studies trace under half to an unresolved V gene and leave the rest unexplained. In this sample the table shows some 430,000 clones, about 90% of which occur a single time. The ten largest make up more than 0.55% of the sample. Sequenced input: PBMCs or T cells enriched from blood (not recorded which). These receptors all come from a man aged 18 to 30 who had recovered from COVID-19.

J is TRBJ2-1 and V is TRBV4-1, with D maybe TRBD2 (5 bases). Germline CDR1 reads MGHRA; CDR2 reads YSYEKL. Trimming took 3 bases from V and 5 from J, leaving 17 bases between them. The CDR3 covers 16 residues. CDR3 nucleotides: TGCGCCAGCAGCCAGCGACTAACCCGCCTAGACAATGAGCAGTTCTTC. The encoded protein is CASSQRLTRLDNEQFF.

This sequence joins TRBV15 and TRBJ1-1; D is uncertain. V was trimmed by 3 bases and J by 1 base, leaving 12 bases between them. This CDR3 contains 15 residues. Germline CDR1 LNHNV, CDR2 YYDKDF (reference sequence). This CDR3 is CATSSSQARNTEAFF. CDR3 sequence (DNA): TGTGCCACCAGCAGCTCTCAGGCGCGGAACACTGAAGCTTTCTTT.

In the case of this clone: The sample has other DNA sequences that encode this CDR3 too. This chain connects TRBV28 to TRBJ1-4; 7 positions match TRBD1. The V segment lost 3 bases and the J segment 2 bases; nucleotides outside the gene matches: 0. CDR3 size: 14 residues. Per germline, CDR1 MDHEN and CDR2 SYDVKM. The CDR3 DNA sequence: TGTGCCAGCAGTTTCAGGGGGACTAATGAAAAACTGTTTTTT. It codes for CASSFRGTNEKLFF.

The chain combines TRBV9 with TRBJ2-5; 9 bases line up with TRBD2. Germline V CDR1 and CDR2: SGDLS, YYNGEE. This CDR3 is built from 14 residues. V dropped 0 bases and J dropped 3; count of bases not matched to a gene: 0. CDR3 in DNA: TGTGCCAGCAGCGTAGGCGGGAGGGAAGAGACCCAGTACTTC. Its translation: CASSVGGREETQYF.

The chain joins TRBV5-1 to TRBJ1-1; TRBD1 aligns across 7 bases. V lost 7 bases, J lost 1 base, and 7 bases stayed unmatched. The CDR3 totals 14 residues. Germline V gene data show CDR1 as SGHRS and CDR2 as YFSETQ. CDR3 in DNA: TGCGCCAGCGAACCAGGGGGGAAGAACACTGAAGCTTTCTTT. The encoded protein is CASEPGGKNTEAFF.

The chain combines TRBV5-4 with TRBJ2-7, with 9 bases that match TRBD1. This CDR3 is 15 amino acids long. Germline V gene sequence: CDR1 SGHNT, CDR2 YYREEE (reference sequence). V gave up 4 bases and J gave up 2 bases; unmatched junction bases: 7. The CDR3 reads CASSVGQGLPYEQYF. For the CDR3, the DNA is TGTGCCAGCAGCGTGGGACAGGGTCTTCCCTACGAGCAGTACTTC.

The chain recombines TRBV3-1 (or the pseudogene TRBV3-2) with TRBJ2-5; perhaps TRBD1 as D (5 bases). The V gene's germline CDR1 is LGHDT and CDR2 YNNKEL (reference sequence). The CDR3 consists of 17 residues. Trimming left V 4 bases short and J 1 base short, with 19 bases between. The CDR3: CASSRGSRVTVQETQYF. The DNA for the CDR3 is TGTGCCAGCAGCCGGGGATCCAGGGTGACGGTCCAAGAGACCCAGTACTTC.

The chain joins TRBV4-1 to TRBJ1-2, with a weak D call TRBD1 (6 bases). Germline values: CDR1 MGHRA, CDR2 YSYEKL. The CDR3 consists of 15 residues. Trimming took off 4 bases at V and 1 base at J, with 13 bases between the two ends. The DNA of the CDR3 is TGCGCCAGCAGCCCGGCGGGGGCAATTAACTATGGCTACACCTTC. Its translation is CASSPAGAINYGYTF.

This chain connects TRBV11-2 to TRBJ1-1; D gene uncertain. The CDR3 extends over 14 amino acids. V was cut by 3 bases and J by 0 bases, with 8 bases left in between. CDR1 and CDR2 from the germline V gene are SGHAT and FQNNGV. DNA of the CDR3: TGTGCCAGCAGCTTCGCAGATTTGAACACTGAAGCTTTCTTT. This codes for CASSFADLNTEAFF.

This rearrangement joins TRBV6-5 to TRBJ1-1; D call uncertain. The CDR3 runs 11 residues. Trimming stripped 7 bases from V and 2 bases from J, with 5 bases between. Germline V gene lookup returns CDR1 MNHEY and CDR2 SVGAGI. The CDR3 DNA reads TGTGCCAGCAAGAGTAACACTGAAGCTTTCTTT. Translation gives CASKSNTEAFF.